A single sample gave rise to the 21 T cell receptor beta chains below, sequenced in a study of brain T cells in children with intractable seizures. Time point denoted: blood from clinic visit 5 months post-surgery; TSC patient then seizure free. Some clones are missing from TCRdb's copy, which holds only in-frame ones; the method was immunoSEQ multiplex PCR. Among about 350,000 clones listed, 93% were seen once. The source material was peripheral blood, sampled 5 to 6 months after surgery. The receptor source for this set is a boy in the first two years of life with tuberous sclerosis and intractable seizures.

The rearrangement links TRBV25-1 to TRBJ2-1; a weak D match, TRBD1 (5 bases). Per the germline V gene, CDR1 is MGHDK and CDR2 is SYGVNS. The V end lost 2 bases, the J end lost 4 bases, and 18 bases lay between the germline ends. This CDR3 comprises 17 residues. The CDR3 loop is CASSETRLGEGYNEQFF. The CDR3 DNA follows: TGTGCCAGCAGTGAAACCCGGCTAGGGGAAGGGTACAATGAGCAGTTCTTC.

The chain combines TRBV2 with TRBJ2-7; D remains unclear. The germline V gene has CDR1 SNHLY and CDR2 FYNNEI. Trimming shortened V by 5 bases and J by 2 bases, and 7 bases separated the two germline ends. The CDR3 covers 12 residues. The CDR3 is CASSSTPYEQYF. The CDR3 nucleotides are TGTGCCAGCAGTTCCACGCCCTACGAGCAGTACTTC.

The chain carries TRBV10-1 and TRBJ2-5, with a possible D match to TRBD1 (6 bases). This CDR3 has 16 amino acids. V lost 7 bases, J lost 4 bases, and 22 bases lay in between. The germline CDR1 and CDR2 sequences are WNHNN and SYGVQD (reference sequence). The DNA for the CDR3 is TGCGCCAGCAATGATCCCGGCAACAGGGTGGGAGAGACCCAGTACTTC. Protein product: CASNDPGNRVGETQYF.

This sequence joins TRBV16 and TRBJ1-1; D is uncertain. The germline CDR1 and CDR2 sequences are KGHSY and FQNENV. This CDR3 is built from 13 residues. V lost 4 bases and J lost 1, with 7 bases in between. The CDR3 nucleotides are TGTGCCAGCAGCCCCCCTTGGAACACTGAAGCTTTCTTT. This gives the protein CASSPPWNTEAFF.

The V and J genes are TRBV5-8 and TRBJ1-1; TRBD1 might be the D (5 bases). The V end was cut by 4 bases, the J end by 1 base, with 11 bases between. Germline assignment: CDR1 SGHTS and CDR2 YDEGEE. The CDR3 is 14 amino acids. The DNA of the CDR3 is TGTGCCAGCAGCCGGGGCAGGGCGAACACTGAAGCTTTCTTT. The encoded protein is CASSRGRANTEAFF.

This chain joins TRBV6-5 and TRBJ1-3; unclear D gene. V dropped 0 bases and J dropped 0 bases, with 3 bases sitting between them. Looked up from germline, CDR1 is MNHEY and CDR2 is SVGAGI. This CDR3 is 14 amino acids long. CDR3 DNA: TGTGCCAGCAGTTACTCCAGCTCTGGAAACACCATATATTTT. Residues: CASSYSSSGNTIYF.

The J gene is TRBJ2-7, the V gene TRBV12-3 or TRBV12-4, with D unresolved. The CDR3 extends over 11 amino acids. V dropped 6 bases and J dropped 6 bases, with 9 bases sitting between them. In nucleotides, the CDR3 is TGTGCCAGCAGCTCGGGCCCCGAGCAGTACTTC. This translates into CASSSGPEQYF.

The gene calls are TRBV5-1 and TRBJ2-1, with 11 bases fitting TRBD2. CDR1 and CDR2 from the germline V gene are SGHRS and YFSETQ. V gave up 3 bases and J gave up 0 bases; unmatched junction bases: 5. The CDR3 sequence is 17 residues long. For the CDR3, the DNA is TGCGCCAGCAGCTCCGGGACTAGCGGACTCTCCTACAATGAGCAGTTCTTC. This sequence encodes CASSSGTSGLSYNEQFF.

The rearrangement links TRBV9 to TRBJ2-1, with 11 bases aligning to TRBD2. CDR1 and CDR2 from the germline V gene are SGDLS and YYNGEE. Germline trimming cut 4 bases from V and 5 bases from J; bases unmatched to any gene: 17. The CDR3 runs to 19 residues. The CDR3, as DNA: TGTGCCAGCAGCTCCCGATTTCCTAGCGGGGGGCCCGAGAACAATGAGCAGTTCTTC. Encoded protein: CASSSRFPSGGPENNEQFF.

CDR3 in amino acids: CASSFVGQGAEEETQYF. CDR3 bases: TGTGCCAGCAGTTTCGTGGGACAGGGGGCCGAGGAAGAGACCCAGTACTTC. The genes are TRBV28 and TRBJ2-5; 12 bases align to TRBD1. Trimming at V came to 3 bases and at J to 3 bases, leaving 8 bases not matched to a gene. The germline gives CDR1 MDHEN, CDR2 SYDVKM. The CDR3 consists of 17 residues.

This sequence joins TRBV10-3 and TRBJ1-2; D may be TRBD1 (6 bases). Trimming shortened V by 0 bases and J by 6 bases, and 17 bases separated the two germline ends. CDR3 length equals 16 residues. Germline-derived CDR1 and CDR2 are ENHRY and SYGVKD. The CDR3 spells CAISESMRGTLNGYTF. CDR3 nucleotides: TGTGCCATCAGTGAGTCGATGAGGGGGACTTTAAATGGCTACACCTTC.

The chain couples TRBV14 to TRBJ1-5, with D possibly matching TRBD1 (6 bases). Germline CDR1 SGHDN, CDR2 FVKESK. The length of the CDR3 is 13 residues. Trimming took 4 bases from V and 4 from J, leaving 8 bases between them. The CDR3, as DNA: TGTGCCAGCAGCCCAACAGGGAATCAGCCCCAGCATTTT. As protein: CASSPTGNQPQHF.

The chain couples TRBV11-2 to TRBJ2-1; 11 bases are shared with TRBD2. The germline gives CDR1 SGHAT, CDR2 FQNNGV. This CDR3 has 16 amino acids. V lost 5 bases, J lost 4 bases, and 7 bases stayed unmatched. CDR3 bases: TGTGCCAGCAGCGCGACCTGGACTAGCGGGTACAATGAGCAGTTCTTC. It is translated as CASSATWTSGYNEQFF.

The chain carries TRBV27 and TRBJ2-5; TRBD1 matches at 8 bases. This CDR3 is built from 15 residues. Germline assignment: CDR1 MNHEY and CDR2 SMNVEV (reference sequence). V shed 5 bases, J shed 2 bases, and the junction held 7 bases outside the gene matches. Here the CDR3 reads CASSQWTGPQETQYF. CDR3 in DNA: TGTGCCAGCAGTCAATGGACAGGGCCGCAAGAGACCCAGTACTTC.

The chain combines TRBV7-9 with TRBJ2-1, with 8 bases fitting TRBD1. Germline CDR1 and CDR2: SEHNR and FQNEAQ (reference sequence). With V trimmed by 6 bases and J by 3 bases, 7 bases remained unmatched. The CDR3 is made up of 15 amino acids. CDR3 residues: CASRSTGTGYNEQFF. The CDR3 region has the DNA TGTGCCAGCAGAAGTACCGGGACAGGCTACAATGAGCAGTTCTTC.

The V gene is TRBV20-1, the J gene TRBJ1-6; 10 bases line up with TRBD1. CDR3 length: 14 amino acids. Germline values: CDR1 DFQATT, CDR2 SNEGSKA (reference sequence). V lost 3 bases and J lost 8; bases outside the gene matches: 4. CDR3 DNA: TGCAGTGCTAGTGCCGACAGGGGGCATTCACCCCTCCACTTT. It is translated as CSASADRGHSPLHF.

The V call is TRBV7-2, the J call TRBJ1-2; D is uncertain. The length of the CDR3 is 13 residues. With 3 bases removed from V and 1 base from J, the gap between germline ends came to 6 bases. Germline-derived CDR1 and CDR2 are SGHTA and FQGNSA. The CDR3 nucleotides are TGTGCCAGCAGCTTTGGCAGTAACTATGGCTACACCTTC. Translated: CASSFGSNYGYTF.

The CDR3 is CASSEPGQGRTEAFF. Written as DNA, the CDR3 is TGTGCCAGTAGTGAACCGGGACAGGGGAGAACTGAAGCTTTCTTT. V usage is TRBV19 and J usage is TRBJ1-1; 10 bases are shared with TRBD1. The V gene's germline CDR1 is LNHDA and CDR2 SQIVND (reference sequence). Trimming at V came to 5 bases and at J to 5 bases, leaving 8 bases not matched to a gene. The CDR3 runs 15 residues.

The rearrangement uses TRBV19 and TRBJ2-3; D could derive from TRBD1 or TRBD2 (6 bases each). Trimming took off 9 bases at V and 2 bases at J, with 15 bases between the two ends. Per the germline V gene, CDR1 is LNHDA and CDR2 is SQIVND (reference sequence). The CDR3 contains 14 residues. CDR3 loop: CASNRDSTTDTQYF. The CDR3 bases are TGTGCCAGCAACAGGGACTCAACCACAGATACGCAGTATTTT.

The chain combines TRBV27 with TRBJ1-4, with D unclear. The germline gives CDR1 MNHEY, CDR2 SMNVEV (reference sequence). CDR3 length: 15 amino acids. Trimming took 3 bases from V and 3 from J, leaving 11 bases between them. CDR3 sequence reads: CASSFGQHPNEKLFF. CDR3 DNA sequence: TGTGCCAGCAGTTTCGGGCAGCATCCTAATGAAAAACTGTTTTTT. Supplemented by reference TRBV27 and TRBJ1-4, the full variable domain reads EAQVTQNPRYLITVTGKKLTVTCSQNMNHEYMSWYRQDPGLGLRQIYYSMNVEVTDKGDVPEGYKVSRKEKRNFPLILESPSPNQTSLYFCASSFGQHPNEKLFFGSGTQLSVL.

This clone came up a few times. V and J are TRBV18 and TRBJ2-7; TRBD1 might be the D (7 bases). Trimming cost V 3 bases and J 2 bases, with 14 bases left between them. The germline CDR1 and CDR2 sequences are KGHSH and LQKENI. CDR3 length: 15 amino acids. The CDR3: CASSPGDREAYEQYF. CDR3 coding DNA: TGTGCCAGCTCACCGGGCGACAGGGAGGCCTACGAGCAGTACTTC.